The 5 T cell receptor beta chains reported below all come from one sample, sequenced in a study of cytotoxic CD8 clonotypes in ibrutinib-treated CLL. The method was immunoSEQ multiplex PCR; TCRdb's version includes in-frame clones alone and lacks a portion of them. The repertoire holds about 140,000 clones, approximately 80% seen once, with roughly a quarter in the top ten. The source was PBMCs, collected after 12 months of ibrutinib treatment. The receptors come from a human donor with chronic lymphocytic leukemia.

This rearrangement joins TRBV9 to TRBJ2-7, with TRBD1 matching over 10 bases. The J segment lost 2 bases and the V segment lost 0 bases, leaving 8 bases of the junction unmatched. This CDR3 has 17 residues. The germline gives CDR1 SGDLS, CDR2 YYNGEE. This chain's CDR3 is CASSVDPGQGKTYEQYF. For the CDR3, the DNA is TGTGCCAGCAGCGTAGACCCGGGACAGGGGAAAACCTACGAGCAGTACTTC.

The CDR3 loop is CASSLDRTGGTTNYGYTF. DNA of the CDR3: TGTGCCAGCAGCTTAGACAGGACAGGGGGTACAACTAACTATGGCTACACCTTC. The V and J genes are TRBV11-2 and TRBJ1-2; 10 nucleotides align to TRBD1. The J segment lost 0 bases and the V segment lost 0 bases, leaving 7 bases of the junction unmatched. CDR3 length: 18 amino acids. Germline V lookup: CDR1 SGHAT, CDR2 FQNNGV.

This chain links TRBV5-1 with TRBJ1-1, with 10 bases fitting TRBD1. Trimming took 4 bases from V and 4 from J; bases not matched to a gene: 7. The CDR3 has 15 residues. Germline CDR1 and CDR2: SGHRS and YFSETQ. CDR3 in DNA: TGCGCCAGCAGCAGACAGGGGGCGAGGGGCACTGAAGCTTTCTTT. Translation gives CASSRQGARGTEAFF.

This chain uses TRBV6-5 with TRBJ2-5, with TRBD1 matching 7 bases. In germline, CDR1 is MNHEY, CDR2 SVGAGI. The ends lost 5 bases at V and 6 bases at J; junction bases unmatched: 9. This CDR3 spans 14 amino acids. The CDR3 coding sequence is TGTGCCAGCAGTCCCCTAGGGGGCGTGAAGACCCAGTACTTC. Residues: CASSPLGGVKTQYF.

This clone was found a few times. The V gene is TRBV7-7, the J gene TRBJ2-7; D remains ambiguous. With 2 bases removed from V and 5 bases from J, the gap between germline ends came to 10 bases. The CDR3 is 13 residues long. Germline-derived CDR1 and CDR2 are SSHAT and FNYEAQ (reference sequence). CDR3 sequence reads: CASSLSSGHEQYF. The CDR3 coding sequence is TGTGCCAGCAGCTTATCGTCGGGCCACGAGCAGTACTTC.